This is a list of T cell receptor beta chains from one sample in a study of shared clonotypes between healthy human individuals. TCRdb's copy holds only in-frame clones and misses some; the assay was immunoSEQ multiplex PCR. Here the sample spans roughly 1,500,000 clones, approximately 98.5% being singletons. The sample comprised naive CD4+ T cells sorted from blood. These receptors originate from a man younger than 40 in good health. Both conserved end residues are part of each CDR3. D genes are given only for firm matches. Rows may omit the clone size; those that give it use once, few, many or a size class.

V gene	clone size	J gene	D gene	CDR3 DNA	CDR3 protein
TRBV14	.	TRBJ2-7	TRBD2	TGTGCCAGCAGCCACATAGCGGGAGGGTCCTACGAGCAGTACTTC	CASSHIAGGSYEQYF
TRBV2	.	TRBJ1-5	TRBD1	TGTGCCAGCAGTGGGGGACAGGGAGGACGGCAGCCCCAGCATTTT	CASSGGQGGRQPQHF
TRBV5-1	.	TRBJ2-3	.	TGCGCCAGCAGTTCTCCGGACAGCACAGATACGCAGTATTTT	CASSSPDSTDTQYF
TRBV2	.	TRBJ2-2	.	TGTGCCAGCAGATGGACGTTCGCGAACACCGGGGAGCTGTTTTTT	CASRWTFANTGELFF
TRBV5-4	.	TRBJ2-5	TRBD2	TGTGCCAGCAGCCGCCCTAGCGGGGAAGTGGCTCAGTACTTC	CASSRPSGEVAQYF
TRBV4-1	.	TRBJ2-2	.	TGCGCCAGCAGCCAAGCCGTCGCCAGGACAGTCTTGGACACCGGGGAGCTGTTTTTT	CASSQAVARTVLDTGELFF
TRBV2	.	TRBJ2-1	.	TGTGCCAGCCGGGAGAGAGAAAGGAATGAGCAGTTCTTC	CASRERERNEQFF
TRBV10-3	.	TRBJ1-5	TRBD1	TGTGCCATCAGTGGAGACAGGGGTCAGCCCCAGCATTTT	CAISGDRGQPQHF
TRBV27	.	TRBJ1-2	.	TGTGCCAGCAGGCCACAGGGCGTCTATGGCTACACCTTC	CASRPQGVYGYTF
TRBV19	.	TRBJ2-7	.	TGTGCCAGTAGTATAGGGGGGCGGGACAGGGAGGGACTAGCATCCTACTCCTACGAGCAGTACTTC	CASSIGGRDREGLASYSYEQYF
TRBV7-2	.	TRBJ1-2	TRBD1	TGTGCCAGCAGCTTAGAGGCAGGGGGCTTCTATGGCTACACCTTC	CASSLEAGGFYGYTF
TRBV10-3	.	TRBJ2-1	TRBD2	TGTGCCATCAGTGACCTAGGACTAGCGGGAGGTCCGAAGCGAGGCGGTGAGCAGTTCTTC	CAISDLGLAGGPKRGGEQFF
TRBV19	.	TRBJ2-7	.	TGTGCCAGTGGTAATCGATTGGGGAGCGGCTACGAGCAGTACTTC	CASGNRLGSGYEQYF
TRBV7-2	.	TRBJ1-2	TRBD1	TGTGCCAGCAGACTCCACCCGGACAGGGGGGTTAGCGATCACTATGGCTACACCTTC	CASRLHPDRGVSDHYGYTF
TRBV13	.	TRBJ2-3	TRBD1	TGTGCCAGCAGCTTAGGGACAGGGGTAACAGATACGCAGTATTTT	CASSLGTGVTDTQYF
TRBV9	.	TRBJ2-2	.	TGTGCCAGCAGTCTAGCTGGGGAGACCGGGGAGCTGTTTTTT	CASSLAGETGELFF
TRBV27	once	TRBJ2-2	.	TGTGCCAGCAGTTTAAGTCAGGGGCCTGCGACCGGGGAGCTGTTTTTT	CASSLSQGPATGELFF
TRBV5-1	.	TRBJ2-3	.	TGCGCCAGCAGCCGGAGGGGCGAATTCACAGATACGCAGTATTTT	CASSRRGEFTDTQYF
TRBV7-9	once	TRBJ2-3	.	TGTGCCAGCAGCCCCCTCGGGGGTGGCACAGATACGCAGTATTTT	CASSPLGGGTDTQYF
TRBV5-1	.	TRBJ1-1	TRBD1	TGCGCCAGCAGCGTAGAACAGGGGGCTGGGACTGAAGCTTTCTTT	CASSVEQGAGTEAFF
TRBV5-4	.	TRBJ2-2	.	TGTGCCAGCAGCAACACCGGGGAGCTGTTTTTT	CASSNTGELFF
TRBV19	.	TRBJ2-2	TRBD1	TGTGCCAGTAGTCAAACAGGGGGCACCGGGGAGCTGTTTTTT	CASSQTGGTGELFF
TRBV28	.	TRBJ2-3	.	TGTGCCAGCAGTTTAACGTCAGATACGCAGTATTTT	CASSLTSDTQYF
TRBV19	.	TRBJ2-7	.	TGTGCCAGTACCCCTGGCCAAAATTCCTACGAGCAGTACTTC	CASTPGQNSYEQYF
TRBV30	.	TRBJ2-3	.	TGTGCCTGGAGTGTACGATATACGCAGTATTTT	CAWSVRYTQYF
TRBV6-5	once	TRBJ1-5	.	TGTGCCAGCAGGGACAGTTCCAATCAGCCCCAGCATTTT	CASRDSSNQPQHF
TRBV2	once	TRBJ1-2	.	TGTGCCAGCAGTGATACGGGGGTCTATGGCTACACCTTC	CASSDTGVYGYTF
TRBV9	.	TRBJ2-1	.	TGTGCCAGCAGCGTAGATGGGGGTTCGTACAATGAGCAGTTCTTC	CASSVDGGSYNEQFF
TRBV9	.	TRBJ1-4	TRBD1	TGTGCCAGCAACCATCAGGGGGATGCTGAAAAACTGTTTTTT	CASNHQGDAEKLFF
TRBV4-3	once	TRBJ1-5	.	TGCGCCAGCAGCCAAGGTTACAGGGAGATCAATCAGCCCCAGCATTTT	CASSQGYREINQPQHF
TRBV20-1	once	TRBJ2-5	TRBD2	TGCAGTGCCCATTATGCCAAGCGGGAAGACTTC	CSAHYAKREDF
TRBV14	.	TRBJ2-5	.	TGTGCCAGCAGCCGACAGTTACAAGAGACCCAGTACTTC	CASSRQLQETQYF
TRBV18	.	TRBJ2-7	.	TGTGCCAGCTCAGATGGGTGGTATAGCTCCTACGAGCAGTACTTC	CASSDGWYSSYEQYF
TRBV5-1	.	TRBJ1-2	.	TGCGCCAGCAGCTTGGCCGGTAGGGGGGATGGCTACACCTTC	CASSLAGRGDGYTF
TRBV9	.	TRBJ2-5	.	TGTGCCAGCAGCGTAGCCACCCACCAAGAGACCCAGTACTTC	CASSVATHQETQYF
TRBV18	.	TRBJ2-2	.	TGTGCCAGCTCACCAAACGAGGAAACCGGGGAGCTGTTTTTT	CASSPNEETGELFF
TRBV11-2	.	TRBJ2-2	.	TGTGCCAGCACTACCTGGGGGCTTGACACCGGGGAGCTGTTTTTT	CASTTWGLDTGELFF
TRBV28	.	TRBJ2-7	.	TGTGCCAGCAGTAGGGGGACTCACTACGAGCAGTACTTC	CASSRGTHYEQYF
TRBV19	.	TRBJ1-5	TRBD1	TGTGCCAGTAGTATACCGGACAGGCGGTCTAATCAGCCCCAGCATTTT	CASSIPDRRSNQPQHF
TRBV11-2	.	TRBJ2-2	.	TGTGCCAGCAGCCCTACAGGGTCTAACACCGGGGAGCTGTTTTTT	CASSPTGSNTGELFF
TRBV5-1	.	TRBJ1-1	TRBD1	TGCGCCAGCAGCTTGGATTACCGGACAGGTAGCGTGAACACTGAAGCTTTCTTT	CASSLDYRTGSVNTEAFF
TRBV4-1	.	TRBJ2-5	TRBD2	TGCGCCAGCAGCCAAGATCGGACTAGCGGGAGCGGAGAGACCCAGTACTTC	CASSQDRTSGSGETQYF
TRBV5-6	.	TRBJ2-3	TRBD2	TGTGCCAGCAGCTTGGGACTAGCGGGAGGGGATACGCAGTATTTT	CASSLGLAGGDTQYF
TRBV6-5	.	TRBJ2-7	TRBD1	TGTGCCAGCAGAATCGGACAGGGATCCTACGAGCAGTACTTC	CASRIGQGSYEQYF
TRBV6-1	.	TRBJ2-2	.	TGTGCCAGCCGCACCACCGGGGAGCTGTTTTTT	CASRTTGELFF
TRBV7-3	.	TRBJ2-3	TRBD2	TGTGCCAGCAGCATGGGACTAGCGGGAGCCACAGATACGCAGTATTTT	CASSMGLAGATDTQYF
TRBV7-9	.	TRBJ2-1	.	TGTGCCAGCAGCTTAGAGGGGCTTGCAGTGGATGAGCAGTTCTTC	CASSLEGLAVDEQFF
TRBV29-1	.	TRBJ2-1	.	TGCAGCGTCCCCGGTCCTCTCCATGAGCAGTTCTTC	CSVPGPLHEQFF
TRBV6-1	.	TRBJ2-1	.	TGTGCTTCTCTCGGGAGCGGAAACAATGAGCAGTTCTTC	CASLGSGNNEQFF
TRBV28	.	TRBJ2-3	.	TGTGCCAGCAGTTTTTGGAGAGATACGCAGTATTTT	CASSFWRDTQYF
TRBV15	.	TRBJ1-4	.	TGTGCCACCAGAACAGATTATTTCCGGGGGCAGGGCCGTGAAAAACTGTTTTTT	CATRTDYFRGQGREKLFF
TRBV15	.	TRBJ2-3	.	TGTGCCACCAGCAGAGATGGCCCAAACTCCGCAGATACGCAGTATTTT	CATSRDGPNSADTQYF
TRBV5-1	.	TRBJ2-2	TRBD1	TGCGCCAGCAGCCGACAGGGTAATTCCGGGGAGCTGTTTTTT	CASSRQGNSGELFF
TRBV7-9	once	TRBJ1-1	.	TGTGCCAGCAAGTCCGACTTAGCTTTCTTT	CASKSDLAFF
TRBV18	.	TRBJ2-1	.	TGTGCCAGCTCCCCCGATGTGGGCCGAGCCTACAATGAGCAGTTCTTC	CASSPDVGRAYNEQFF
TRBV7-9	.	TRBJ2-7	.	TGTGCCAGCAGCTCTACGGACGGTTCGAAGCCCTACGAGCAGTACTTC	CASSSTDGSKPYEQYF
TRBV19	.	TRBJ1-5	TRBD1	TGTGCCAGTAAACCACGAGGGGGCGTTCAGCCCCAGCATTTT	CASKPRGGVQPQHF
TRBV19	once	TRBJ2-1	TRBD2	TGTGCCAGTAAGGTTGCGGGAGGGTCCTACAATGAGCAGTTCTTC	CASKVAGGSYNEQFF
TRBV25-1	.	TRBJ1-5	.	TGTGCCAGCAGTGTTTACCAATTCAATCAGCCCCAGCATTTT	CASSVYQFNQPQHF
TRBV7-9	.	TRBJ1-1	.	TGTGCCAGCATGATGGGGGTAGGAACTGAAGCTTTCTTT	CASMMGVGTEAFF